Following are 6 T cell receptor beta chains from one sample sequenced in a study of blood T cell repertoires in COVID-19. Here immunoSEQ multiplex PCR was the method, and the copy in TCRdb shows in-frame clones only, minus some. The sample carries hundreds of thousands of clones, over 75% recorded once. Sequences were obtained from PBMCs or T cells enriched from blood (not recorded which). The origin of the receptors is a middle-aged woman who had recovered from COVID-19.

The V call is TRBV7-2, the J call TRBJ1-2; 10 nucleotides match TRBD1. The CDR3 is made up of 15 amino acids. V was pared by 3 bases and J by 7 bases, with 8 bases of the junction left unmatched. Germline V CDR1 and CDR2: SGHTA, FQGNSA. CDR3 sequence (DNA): TGTGCCAGCAGCTTGCAGGGGACAGGGGACGGTGGCTACACCTTC. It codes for CASSLQGTGDGGYTF.

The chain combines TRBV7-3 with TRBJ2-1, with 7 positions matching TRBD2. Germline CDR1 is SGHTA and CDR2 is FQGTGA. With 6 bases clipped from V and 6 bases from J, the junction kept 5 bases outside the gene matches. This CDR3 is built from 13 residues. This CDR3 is CASRSGGGNEQFF. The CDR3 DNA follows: TGTGCCAGCAGGTCGGGAGGAGGCAATGAGCAGTTCTTC.

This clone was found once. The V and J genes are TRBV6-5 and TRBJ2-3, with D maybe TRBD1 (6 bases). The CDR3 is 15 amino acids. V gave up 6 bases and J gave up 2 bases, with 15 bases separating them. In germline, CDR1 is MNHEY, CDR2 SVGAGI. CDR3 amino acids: CASSPARGYTDTQYF. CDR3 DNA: TGTGCCAGCAGCCCCGCGAGGGGGTACACAGATACGCAGTATTTT.

This CDR3 is CASSPNQFGGVDEKLFF. The CDR3 nucleotides read TGTGCCAGCAGCCCAAACCAATTCGGGGGGGTGGACGAAAAACTGTTTTTT. V and J are TRBV7-6 and TRBJ1-4, with TRBD1 as a possible D gene (5 bases). The V end was cut by 5 bases, the J end by 8 bases, with 24 bases between. Germline V gene sequence: CDR1 SGHVS, CDR2 FNYEAQ. This CDR3 is 17 amino acids long.

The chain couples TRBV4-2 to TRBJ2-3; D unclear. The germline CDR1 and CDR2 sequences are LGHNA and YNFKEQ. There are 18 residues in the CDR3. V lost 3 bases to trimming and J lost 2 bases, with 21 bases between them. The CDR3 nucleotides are TGTGCCAGCAGCCAGGCCCCGGGTTGGCCCAGCGACACAGATACGCAGTATTTT. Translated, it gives CASSQAPGWPSDTDTQYF.

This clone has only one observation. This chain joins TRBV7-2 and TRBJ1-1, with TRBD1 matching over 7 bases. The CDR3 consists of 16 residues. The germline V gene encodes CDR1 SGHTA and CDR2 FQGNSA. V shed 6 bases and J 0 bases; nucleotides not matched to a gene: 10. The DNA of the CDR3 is TGTGCCAGCAGTCGGGACAGTTTATCTCTGAACACTGAAGCTTTCTTT. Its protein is CASSRDSLSLNTEAFF. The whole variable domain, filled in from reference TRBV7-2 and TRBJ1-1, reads GAGVSQSPSNKVTEKGKDVELRCDPISGHTALYWYRQSLGQGLEFLIYFQGNSAPDKSGLPSDRFSAERTGGSVSTLTIQRTQQEDSAVYLCASSRDSLSLNTEAFFGQGTRLTVV.